These 30 T cell receptor beta chains were sequenced from one sample in a study of Ad26.COV2.S vaccination and SARS-CoV-2 variants. The treatment here: around 19 received Ad26.COV2.S at low or high dose, single or two shots; 5 received placebo; per-sample allocation not given. It was on day 63 after the first vaccine or placebo injection that samples were taken. Libraries were prepared by immunoSEQ multiplex PCR; TCRdb keeps only in-frame clonotypes and omits some of them. The sample has about half a million clones, 80% to 90% seen once. Sequenced here: peripheral blood, sampled in a trial of Ad26.COV2.S vaccine versus placebo. These receptors originate from a person between 18 and 60 years old who received the Ad26.COV2.S COVID-19 vaccine or a placebo.

The rearrangement uses TRBV5-1 and TRBJ2-7, with a possible D match to TRBD1 (5 bases). From germline, CDR1 is SGHRS and CDR2 YFSETQ. The CDR3 sequence is 15 residues long. Between the trimmed V and J ends, which lost 1 base and 2 bases, there was a span of 13 bases. The CDR3, as DNA: TGCGCCAGCAGCTTGCTATCAGGGAAGGCCTACGAGCAGTACTTC. It specifies CASSLLSGKAYEQYF.

The chain uses TRBV7-2 and TRBJ2-7; TRBD2 is a possible D gene (5 bases). Germline CDR1 reads SGHTA; CDR2 reads FQGNSA. This CDR3 contains 15 residues. V was clipped by 1 base and J by 3 bases, with 13 bases between them. CDR3 protein: CASSLVPGSFYEQYF. DNA for the CDR3: TGTGCCAGCAGCTTAGTGCCGGGAAGCTTCTACGAGCAGTACTTC.

Remarks on this clone: Other DNA sequences within the sample encode an identical CDR3. This chain links TRBV3-1 (or the pseudogene TRBV3-2) with TRBJ2-5; tentatively, D is TRBD1 or TRBD2 (5 bases each). Per germline, CDR1 LGHDT and CDR2 YNNKEL (reference sequence). With 0 bases removed from V and 1 base from J, the gap between germline ends came to 9 bases. The CDR3 spans 15 residues. Here the CDR3 reads CASSQDRGSQETQYF. As DNA, the CDR3 is TGTGCCAGCAGCCAAGACCGGGGCAGCCAAGAGACCCAGTACTTC.

The count of this clone is one. This chain links TRBV5-1 with TRBJ2-7, with TRBD1 matching over 9 bases. Germline assignment: CDR1 SGHRS and CDR2 YFSETQ. V lost 4 bases and J lost 4; bases outside the gene matches: 15. The CDR3 is made up of 17 amino acids. Here the CDR3 reads CASSVVPPGQGLYEQYF. DNA for the CDR3: TGCGCCAGCAGCGTCGTCCCCCCGGGACAGGGATTATACGAGCAGTACTTC.

For this clone: The same CDR3 arises from other DNA sequences in this sample as well. The chain employs TRBV27 and TRBJ2-2; D ambiguous. This CDR3 is built from 12 residues. Germline loops: CDR1 MNHEY, CDR2 SMNVEV (reference sequence). V shed 2 bases and J shed 5 bases, with 3 bases lying between them. The CDR3 DNA sequence: TGTGCCAGCAGTTTAAATACCGGGGAGCTGTTTTTT. Translation: CASSLNTGELFF.

V is TRBV12-3 or TRBV12-4 and J is TRBJ2-2; D not certain. This CDR3 contains 13 residues. Trimming stripped 10 bases from V and 7 bases from J, with 16 bases between. This chain's CDR3 is CATPRRTGGELFF. Written as DNA, the CDR3 is TGTGCCACGCCCCGCCGGACGGGCGGGGAGCTGTTTTTT.

The chain uses TRBV2 and TRBJ2-1, with TRBD2 as a possible D gene (6 bases). The CDR3 contains 15 residues. Looked up from germline, CDR1 is SNHLY and CDR2 is FYNNEI. Trimming removed 4 bases from V and 0 bases from J, with 10 bases in between. The CDR3 reads CASSAGLSSYNEQFF. As DNA, the CDR3 is TGTGCCAGCAGTGCGGGACTCAGCTCCTACAATGAGCAGTTCTTC.

This clone was seen once. The chain recombines TRBV6-5 with TRBJ2-1; no clear D. Trimming removed 0 bases at V and 7 bases at J, with 13 bases between. This CDR3 is built from 15 residues. Per germline, CDR1 MNHEY and CDR2 SVGAGI. The CDR3 is CASSYSGSDLNEQFF. The CDR3 region has the DNA TGTGCCAGCAGTTACTCAGGGTCAGATCTTAATGAGCAGTTCTTC.

The CDR3 sequence: CATMRDYEQFF. The CDR3 bases are TGTGCCACTATGCGGGACTATGAGCAGTTCTTC. This chain connects TRBV19 to TRBJ2-1, with D perhaps TRBD2 (6 bases). Per germline, CDR1 LNHDA and CDR2 SQIVND (reference sequence). This CDR3 is built from 11 residues. The ends were cut back, 10 bases at V and 8 bases at J, with 12 bases in the middle.

V is TRBV2 and J is TRBJ2-1; 10 bases line up with TRBD1. Trimming removed 4 bases from V and 6 bases from J; junction bases left unmatched: 6. The CDR3 contains 15 residues. Germline CDR1 is SNHLY and CDR2 is FYNNEI. In nucleotides, the CDR3 is TGTGCCAGCAGTGTCAGACAGGGGGCATTCAATGAGCAGTTCTTC. It yields the protein CASSVRQGAFNEQFF.

J is TRBJ2-7 and V is TRBV7-8; D remains ambiguous. CDR3 length: 15 amino acids. V was pared by 5 bases and J by 3 bases, with 17 bases between. CDR1 is SGHVS, CDR2 FQNEAQ, per germline. The CDR3 region is CASSPDFAPDYEQYF. The CDR3 DNA reads as TGTGCCAGCAGCCCCGACTTTGCTCCCGACTACGAGCAGTACTTC.

The CDR3 nucleotides read TGTGCCAGCAGTGAGACTGGGAACTATGGCTACACCTTC. It codes for CASSETGNYGYTF. The chain recombines TRBV25-1 with TRBJ1-2; no reliable D call. In germline, CDR1 is MGHDK, CDR2 SYGVNS. Trimming stripped 3 bases from V and 2 bases from J, with 7 bases between. This CDR3 has 13 amino acids.

This clone was found once. J is TRBJ1-6 and V is TRBV7-9, with D possibly being TRBD1 (6 bases). Germline assignment: CDR1 SEHNR and CDR2 FQNEAQ (reference sequence). Trimming stripped 8 bases from V and 9 bases from J, with 14 bases between. The CDR3 consists of 13 residues. CDR3 DNA: TGTGCCAGCCAAGTGGGGGGCGGTTCACCCCTCCACTTT. Translated: CASQVGGGSPLHF.

The rearrangement uses TRBV30 and TRBJ1-2; D is unresolved. V was trimmed by 2 bases and J by 4 bases, leaving 17 bases between them. CDR1 is GTSNPN, CDR2 SVGIG, per germline (reference sequence). This CDR3 is built from 15 residues. As DNA, the CDR3 is TGTGCCTGGAGTCCCCAAATGTCGGGGAGCTATGGCTACACCTTC. Residues: CAWSPQMSGSYGYTF.

The J gene is TRBJ1-6, the V gene TRBV28, with D possibly TRBD1 on 6 matching bases. Germline V gene lookup returns CDR1 MDHEN and CDR2 SYDVKM. Between the trimmed V and J ends, which lost 5 bases and 7 bases, there was a span of 15 bases. The length of the CDR3 is 15 residues. CDR3 region: CASSPPDRTNSPLHF. In nucleotides, the CDR3 is TGTGCCAGCAGTCCCCCGGACAGAACAAATTCACCCCTCCACTTT.

V and J are TRBV10-3 and TRBJ1-2, with unresolved D. This CDR3 region has 14 residues. Trimming stripped 3 bases from V and 1 base from J, with 9 bases between. Germline CDR1 is ENHRY and CDR2 is SYGVKD. CDR3 loop: CAISEGRINYGYTF. CDR3 sequence (DNA): TGTGCCATCAGTGAAGGGAGGATTAACTATGGCTACACCTTC.

The rearrangement uses TRBV5-1 and TRBJ2-7, with 7 bases fitting TRBD1. V lost 0 bases and J lost 4; bases outside the gene matches: 7. In germline, CDR1 is SGHRS, CDR2 YFSETQ. This CDR3 comprises 15 residues. The CDR3 DNA is TGCGCCAGCAGCTTGGCTAGGGGGCCGTTTTACGAGCAGTACTTC. It specifies CASSLARGPFYEQYF.

This chain uses TRBV5-1 with TRBJ1-2, with TRBD1 matching 8 bases. The germline V gene has CDR1 SGHRS and CDR2 YFSETQ. The CDR3 loop spans 15 amino acids. V lost 2 bases, J lost 4 bases, and 7 bases stayed unmatched. CDR3 nucleotides: TGCGCCAGCAGCTTTCGGACAGGGTCCGCCTATGGCTACACCTTC. Its translation: CASSFRTGSAYGYTF.

This clone was found once. The genes are TRBV29-1 and TRBJ1-3; 7 nucleotides line up with TRBD1. Germline V gives CDR1 SQVTM, CDR2 ANQGSEA. CDR3 length: 14 amino acids. V shed 4 bases, J shed 4 bases, and the junction held 7 bases outside the gene matches. The CDR3 DNA sequence: TGCAGCGTTGTGACAGGGAGTATGGGAAACACCATATATTTT. It translates to CSVVTGSMGNTIYF.

J is TRBJ2-2 and V is TRBV9; D ambiguous. Per the germline V gene, CDR1 is SGDLS and CDR2 is YYNGEE. The CDR3 runs 12 residues. V lost 2 bases, J lost 6 bases, and 5 bases lay in between. The CDR3 reads CASSVEPGELFF. CDR3 DNA: TGTGCCAGCAGCGTGGAGCCCGGGGAGCTGTTTTTT.

The genes are TRBV30 and TRBJ2-3; 11 bases are shared with TRBD2. CDR1 and CDR2 (germline): GTSNPN, SVGIG (reference sequence). J lost 13 bases, V lost 4 bases, and 10 bases had no gene match. There are 13 residues in the CDR3. The CDR3 coding sequence is TGTGCCTGGAAACGAGGTAGCGGGGGGGCTAAGTATTTT. Translating gives CAWKRGSGGAKYF.

This clone was seen once. The V gene is TRBV19, the J gene TRBJ2-5, with D possibly matching TRBD2 (5 bases). The V gene lost 3 bases and the J gene lost 2 bases, with 19 bases spanning the gap. Germline lookup yields CDR1 LNHDA and CDR2 SQIVND (reference sequence). CDR3 size: 17 residues. CDR3 protein: CASSIRWTPSRQETQYF. The CDR3 bases are TGTGCCAGTAGTATTAGGTGGACCCCTAGCCGTCAAGAGACCCAGTACTTC. The entire variable domain, with the rest obtained from reference TRBV19 and TRBJ2-5, is as follows: DGGITQSPKYLFRKEGQNVTLSCEQNLNHDAMYWYRQDPGQGLRLIYYSQIVNDFQKGDIAEGYSVSREKKESFPLTVTSAQKNPTAFYLCASSIRWTPSRQETQYFGPGTRLLVL.

The gene calls are TRBV6-6 and TRBJ1-2; D not resolved. The CDR3 extends over 16 amino acids. Germline values: CDR1 MNHNY, CDR2 SVGAGI (reference sequence). V lost 5 bases and J lost 5, with 21 bases in between. The CDR3: CASSRSVATGGYGYTF. The CDR3 nucleotides are TGTGCCAGCAGTCGATCGGTCGCCACCGGAGGATATGGCTACACCTTC.

The chain is built from TRBV18 and TRBJ1-4; D is unclear. Trimming stripped 2 bases from V and 8 bases from J, with 12 bases between. The CDR3 length is 14 residues. In germline, CDR1 is KGHSH, CDR2 LQKENI. The CDR3 DNA follows: TGTGCCAGCTCACCAGAGTTGGGCGGAGAAAAACTGTTTTTT. This codes for CASSPELGGEKLFF.

The chain links TRBV5-1 to TRBJ2-1; 13 bases are a match to TRBD2. V lost 5 bases, J lost 8 bases, and 7 bases stayed unmatched. In germline, CDR1 is SGHRS, CDR2 YFSETQ. The CDR3 runs 15 residues. In nucleotides, the CDR3 is TGCGCCAGCAGTTTTTTGGGACTAGCGGGATATGAGCAGTTCTTC. Its translation: CASSFLGLAGYEQFF.

The chain has TRBV18 and TRBJ1-5, with 8 bases that match TRBD1. This CDR3 is 15 amino acids long. Germline V gene lookup returns CDR1 KGHSH and CDR2 LQKENI. The V and J ends lost 2 bases and 5 bases, in that order; junction bases with no gene match: 5. CDR3 DNA sequence: TGTGCCAGCTCACCAACCGGGACAGGTTATCAGCCCCAGCATTTT. Translating it yields CASSPTGTGYQPQHF.

The V and J genes are TRBV30 and TRBJ1-2; maybe TRBD1 (5 bases). There are 16 residues in the CDR3. Trimming stripped 7 bases from V and 0 bases from J, with 21 bases between. Germline loops: CDR1 GTSNPN, CDR2 SVGIG (reference sequence). Here the CDR3 DNA reads TGTGCCTCCTCGAGTCCCGGAGGGGCCACTAACTATGGCTACACCTTC. Translating it yields CASSSPGGATNYGYTF.

The V and J genes are TRBV9 and TRBJ2-2, with 7 bases lining up with TRBD2. The junction had 0 bases not matched to a gene; V was cut back by 0 bases and J by 1 base. The CDR3 is 15 residues long. The V gene's germline CDR1 is SGDLS and CDR2 YYNGEE. CDR3 sequence reads: CASSVAGGNTGELFF. CDR3 in DNA: TGTGCCAGCAGCGTAGCGGGAGGGAACACCGGGGAGCTGTTTTTT.

The rearrangement links TRBV11-2 to TRBJ2-3; 11 nucleotides match TRBD2. This CDR3 has 16 residues. With V trimmed by 4 bases and J by 2 bases, 5 bases remained unmatched. Germline CDR1 SGHAT, CDR2 FQNNGV. For the CDR3, the DNA is TGTGCCAGCAGCTCCAGACTAGCGGGGAACACAGATACGCAGTATTTT. Translation: CASSSRLAGNTDTQYF. Full variable domain (rest looked up from reference TRBV11-2 and TRBJ2-3): EAGVAQSPRYKIIEKRQSVAFWCNPISGHATLYWYQQILGQGPKLLIQFQNNGVVDDSQLPKDRFSAERLKGVDSTLKIQPAKLEDSAVYLCASSSRLAGNTDTQYFGPGTRLTVL.

The V call is TRBV7-9, the J call TRBJ1-5; 7 positions agree with TRBD1. V shed 4 bases and J 2 bases; nucleotides not matched to a gene: 5. This CDR3 has 15 residues. Germline loops: CDR1 SEHNR, CDR2 FQNEAQ (reference sequence). The CDR3 protein is CASSSDREGNQPQHF. As DNA, the CDR3 is TGTGCCAGCAGCTCAGACAGGGAGGGCAATCAGCCCCAGCATTTT.